This T cell receptor beta chain came from a study of T cell responses to AZD1222 COVID-19 vaccine. As for this clone: Its antigen is unidentified.

TCRdb's copy holds only in-frame clones and misses some; the assay was immunoSEQ multiplex PCR. Seen here are 140,000 to 150,000 clones, 70% to 90% observed once, and the top ten hold 4.5% to 6%. The length of the CDR3 is 20 residues. Whole-study findings and limits: Repertoire collection took place solely once the T cell response had peaked. Once two AZD1222 doses were given, Spike-specific TCR breadth and depth went up.

The rearrangement joins TRBV21-1 to TRBJ2-5; the D call in the table, TRBD2, was not verified against the DNA. TRBV21-1 is a documented pseudogene. The specimen comprised peripheral blood, sampled on day 0 of AZD1222 vaccination. This receptor was obtained from an adult in good health. The DNA of the CDR3 is TGTGCCAGCGCCAAAAGGGAACTAGCGGGAGCCCCTACCTCCCAAGAGACCCAGTACTTC. This translates into CASAKRELAGAPTSQETQYF.